The following is a T cell receptor beta chain sequence with its context. Its cognate antigen is unknown. The entry originates in a study of T cell responses to AZD1222 COVID-19 vaccine. General study points: Spike as a whole was targeted by vaccine-associated CD4 TCRs, dominant at 160-218 and 743-854.

Germline V CDR1 and CDR2: WNHNN, SYGVQD (reference sequence). This CDR3 spans 13 amino acids. V gave up 6 bases and J gave up 2 bases, with 10 bases separating them. Sequencing was performed with immunoSEQ multiplex PCR; in TCRdb, only in-frame clones are kept and a portion is missing. The data show roughly 110,000 clones, with roughly 85% seen just once and approximately 4.8% held by the top ten. The rearrangement uses TRBV10-1 and TRBJ1-1; tentatively, D is TRBD1 (5 bases). The sequencing used peripheral blood, collected 28 days after the second AZD1222 dose. This TCR derives from an adult who received the AZD1222 COVID-19 vaccine. The CDR3 spells CASRRGSNTEAFF. The CDR3 DNA sequence: TGCGCCAGCAGACGGGGGTCAAACACTGAAGCTTTCTTT.